The present T cell receptor (beta chain) was sequenced within a study of blood T cells in healthy people across ages. Findings of the study overall: Measured against age, TCR beta diversity per million T cells decreased in a roughly linear manner. It was held that the diversity estimates obtained from one million T cells were underestimates.

The individuals who served as donors were healthy Caucasians living in Russia, aged about 6 to 90. Regarding this clonotype: Its antigen is unidentified.

PCR was performed a second time for roughly 7 to 11 cycles using a sample-barcoded 5' primer and a J-beta primer mix. TCRdb passed the 5' RACE reads through MiXCR, listing each CDR3 protein once. The sample lists around 940,000 distinct CDR3 sequences; roughly 51% were seen once. The V end was cut by 3 bases, the J end by 3 bases, with 11 bases between. The CDR3 has 14 residues. The germline V gene encodes CDR1 KGHSH and CDR2 LQKENI. The source of this sequence is a woman aged 60 to 75 in good health. The rearrangement uses TRBV18 and TRBJ1-2; possibly TRBD1 for D (5 bases). What was sequenced was blood. The CDR3 DNA reads as TGTGCCAGCTCACCTTGGCGGGACGACTATGGCTACACCTTC. Translation: CASSPWRDDYGYTF.